Sequencing of this T cell receptor beta chain was carried out in a study of PD-L1 blockade in urothelial cancer. Study-level findings and limits: Pretreatment TCR clonality in blood under the median foretold superior survival.

TCRdb's table, derived via immunoSEQ multiplex PCR, lists solely in-frame clones and lacks some. The sample holds nearly 35,000 clones, 75% to 90% seen once. Time point indicated: pretreatment peripheral blood. Disease in patients was locally advanced or metastatic urothelial carcinoma. Note on this clone: What it binds is not known.

The sequence came from a man aged 55 to 70 with urothelial cancer. The source material was PBMCs, sampled around atezolizumab (anti-PD-L1) treatment.

This chain's CDR3 is CASSTRQGGVDEQYF. The CDR3 nucleotides are TGTGCCAGCAGCACCCGACAGGGCGGGGTCGACGAGCAGTACTTC. The rearrangement joins TRBV5-4 to TRBJ2-7, with D possibly being TRBD1 (7 bases). The CDR3 has 15 amino acids. V lost 4 bases, J lost 5 bases, and 19 bases lay in between. Germline V gives CDR1 SGHNT, CDR2 YYREEE (reference sequence).